This TCR beta chain was sequenced in a study of human T cells and chemical hapten exposure. About the study: After 6 days, upper back 0.01% DPC patch tests were scored. Per-sample variation in TCR yield stemmed mainly from small pooled library volume differences.

This clonotype has only a few counts. Its antigen is not known. The CDR3 length is 15 residues. The ends were cut back, 7 bases at V and 3 bases at J, with 15 bases in the middle. Time point defined: pre-sensitization, week 0. Treatment defined: therapeutic diphenylcyclopropenone sensitization with weekly scalp DPC. What the library attached to individual cDNA molecules were unique molecular identifiers. TCRdb itself ran the RACE reads through MiXCR, one entry per CDR3 protein. The sample shows tens of thousands of distinct CDR3 sequences, approximately 15% of them seen only once. Whole-study results and caveats: Against controls, expanded TCRs gave rise to significantly more large CDR3 similarity clusters.

This specimen consisted of whole blood, obtained in connection with sensitization to the hapten diphenylcyclopropenone (DPC). This receptor was obtained from a woman aged 45 to 65 with alopecia areata. Some clones in this sample may be carry-over from other donors' samples. V usage is TRBV12-3 or TRBV12-4 and J usage is TRBJ2-2; no reliable D call. CDR3 nucleotide sequence: TGTGCCAGCAACTCGGACGGTCCGTACACCGGGGAGCTGTTTTTT. Protein product: CASNSDGPYTGELFF.